This TCR beta chain was recorded in a study of T cells in Graves' hyperthyroidism and ophthalmopathy. This clonotype occurred many times. The germline V gene encodes CDR1 DFQATT and CDR2 SNEGSKA (reference sequence). The CDR3 length is 15 residues. Trimming removed 3 bases at V and 8 bases at J, with 22 bases between. RNA transcripts yielded amplified TCR beta CDR3 regions. The HTBI primer set served for first-round RT-PCR of the TCR CDR3. From the multiplex PCR reads, TCRdb called clonotypes with MiXCR, one entry per CDR3 protein. The sample has fewer than 450,000 distinct CDR3 sequences; roughly 17% are singletons.

Sequenced sample: blood. The chain links TRBV20-1 to TRBJ1-1; no clear D gene. The sequence came from a woman in her twenties or thirties with Graves' hyperthyroidism that later progressed to Graves' ophthalmopathy. This CDR3 reads CSARGKTLTVPEAFF. The DNA for the CDR3 is TGCAGTGCTAGGGGAAAGACACTTACCGTACCCGAAGCTTTCTTT.